A single sample gave rise to the 12 T cell receptor beta chains below, sequenced in a study of tumor and adjacent non-tumor tissue in lung cancer. The template was RNA from unsorted bulk tissue. The library came from three nested PCR rounds adapted from ARM-PCR protocols. TCRdb reanalysed the multiplex PCR reads using MiXCR and keeps one entry per CDR3 protein. The sample holds just over 200,000 distinct CDR3 sequences; roughly 70% are singletons and the top ten take less than 25%. The source material was lung tumor tissue. Receptors were obtained from a man aged 55 to 70 with non-small cell lung cancer.

The rearrangement joins TRBV20-1 to TRBJ2-5; the D gene is possibly TRBD2 (6 bases). Trimming stripped 8 bases from V and 2 bases from J, with 12 bases between. This CDR3 spans 12 amino acids. Germline CDR1 reads DFQATT; CDR2 reads SNEGSKA (reference sequence). CDR3 in amino acids: CSPAEGQETQYF. In DNA form, the CDR3 reads TGCAGTCCCGCGGAGGGACAAGAGACCCAGTACTTC.

In regard to this clonotype: Its ends do not fully match the called genes, so a read error is possible. The chain has TRBV11-2 and TRBJ1-1; D unclear. The CDR3 covers 12 residues. CDR1 is SGHAT, CDR2 FQNNGV, per germline. The CDR3 coding sequence is TGTGGCAGCAGCTTAGATAGGGTTCTAGCTTTCTTT. This sequence encodes CGSSLDRVLAFF.

Comments on this clonotype: Germline is not matched at one junction end, which may reflect a read error. The chain couples TRBV6-2 or TRBV6-3 to TRBJ2-3, with 13 bases matching TRBD2. The CDR3 is made up of 14 amino acids. Looked up from germline, CDR1 is MNHEY and CDR2 is SVGEGT. The CDR3 sequence is CDSGLAGEADTQYF. In nucleotides, the CDR3 is TGTGACAGCGGACTAGCGGGAGAGGCAGATACGCAGTATTTT.

With regard to this clonotype: Compared with germline, one end of the junction differs, possibly owing to a read error. The chain recombines TRBV20-1 with TRBJ2-7, with a possible D match to TRBD2 (5 bases). CDR1 and CDR2 (germline): DFQATT, SNEGSKA (reference sequence). This CDR3 spans 11 amino acids. Here the CDR3 reads CSTSDLYEQYF. CDR3 in DNA: TGCAGTACTAGTGACCTATACGAGCAGTACTTC.

Concerning this clonotype: The CDR3 does not end in the conserved phenylalanine or tryptophan, so this is likely a read error. J is TRBJ2-1 and V is TRBV4-2, with TRBD2 matching 10 bases. CDR1 and CDR2 (germline): LGHNA, YNFKEQ. This CDR3 region has 16 residues. In DNA, the CDR3 is TGTGCTAGCAGCCAAGATGTGACTAGCGGGTTCAATGAGCAGTTCATC. Translation gives CASSQDVTSGFNEQFI.

Concerning this clonotype itself: The germline gene is not matched at one end of the junction; a read error may be the cause. This chain links TRBV11-1 with TRBJ2-7; 8 bases align to TRBD1. The CDR3 consists of 14 residues. The germline CDR1 and CDR2 sequences are SGHAT and FQDESV (reference sequence). CDR3 nucleotides: TGTGCCAGCAGCATCTGGACAGGGTCATACGAGCAGTATTTC. This gives the protein CASSIWTGSYEQYF.

This clonotype was seen a handful of times. This chain links TRBV6-2 or TRBV6-3 with TRBJ2-7, with 7 nucleotides matching TRBD1. The CDR3 is 16 amino acids. V shed 4 bases, J shed 2 bases, and the junction held 11 bases outside the gene matches. From germline, CDR1 is MNHEY and CDR2 SVGEGT. The CDR3 sequence: CASSFVRDRHAYEQYF. As DNA, the CDR3 is TGTGCCAGCAGTTTCGTCCGGGACAGACACGCCTACGAGCAGTACTTC.

As regards this clonotype: One end of the junction fails to match germline, which may point to a read error. V is TRBV20-1 and J is TRBJ1-4; D perhaps matches TRBD1 (5 bases). The CDR3 is 14 residues long. The germline gives CDR1 DFQATT, CDR2 SNEGSKA (reference sequence). CDR3 nucleotide sequence: TGCGGTGCCAGTGGGGGTCGGGGTAATGAAAAACTGTTTTTT. Its translation is CGASGGRGNEKLFF.

With respect to this clonotype: This CDR3 is missing its conserved last phenylalanine or tryptophan, likely due to a read error. The chain joins TRBV20-1 to TRBJ2-1; 9 nucleotides line up with TRBD2. This CDR3 is built from 15 residues. Germline CDR1 reads DFQATT; CDR2 reads SNEGSKA (reference sequence). CDR3 amino acids: CSATTSGLAPNKQFS. DNA for the CDR3: TGCAGTGCCACGACGTCGGGACTAGCTCCCAATAAGCAGTTCTCC.

This clonotype was seen more than once but under ten times. An end of the junction does not agree with germline; a read error may underlie this. The CDR3 loop reads CASNLGGATDTQYF. The CDR3 nucleotides are TGCGCCAGCAACCTCGGGGGCGCGACAGATACACAGTATTTT. This chain connects TRBV4-3 to TRBJ2-3; D could derive from TRBD1 or TRBD2 (6 bases each). The CDR3 totals 14 residues. In germline, CDR1 is LGHNA, CDR2 YSLEER.

The rearrangement uses TRBV29-1 and TRBJ1-2; D ambiguous. The CDR3 runs to 15 residues. Trimming stripped 3 bases from V and 9 bases from J, with 23 bases between. Germline V gene sequence: CDR1 SQVTM, CDR2 ANQGSEA. CDR3 bases: TGCAGCGTTGATTCCCTGACAAGTCCCTGGGCTAGCTACACCTTC. Its protein product is CSVDSLTSPWASYTF. The entire variable domain, with the rest obtained from reference TRBV29-1 and TRBJ1-2, is as follows: SAVISQKPSRDICQRGTSLTIQCQVDSQVTMMFWYRQQPGQSLTLIATANQGSEATYESGFVIDKFPISRPNLTFSTLTVSNMSPEDSSIYLCSVDSLTSPWASYTFGSGTRLTVV.

Comments on this clonotype: Since the CDR3 does not end with the conserved phenylalanine or tryptophan, this likely comes from a read error. No DNA is shown, since the ends of the CDR3 on it are uncertain; the CDR3 is the one TCRdb lists. The gene calls are TRBV11-3 and TRBJ2-1; the D segment call TRBD2 is taken from the table without a DNA check. CDR1 and CDR2 (germline): SGHNT, YENEEA. The CDR3 comprises 13 residues, both ends counted. The CDR3 spells CASSPTNGSEQFS.